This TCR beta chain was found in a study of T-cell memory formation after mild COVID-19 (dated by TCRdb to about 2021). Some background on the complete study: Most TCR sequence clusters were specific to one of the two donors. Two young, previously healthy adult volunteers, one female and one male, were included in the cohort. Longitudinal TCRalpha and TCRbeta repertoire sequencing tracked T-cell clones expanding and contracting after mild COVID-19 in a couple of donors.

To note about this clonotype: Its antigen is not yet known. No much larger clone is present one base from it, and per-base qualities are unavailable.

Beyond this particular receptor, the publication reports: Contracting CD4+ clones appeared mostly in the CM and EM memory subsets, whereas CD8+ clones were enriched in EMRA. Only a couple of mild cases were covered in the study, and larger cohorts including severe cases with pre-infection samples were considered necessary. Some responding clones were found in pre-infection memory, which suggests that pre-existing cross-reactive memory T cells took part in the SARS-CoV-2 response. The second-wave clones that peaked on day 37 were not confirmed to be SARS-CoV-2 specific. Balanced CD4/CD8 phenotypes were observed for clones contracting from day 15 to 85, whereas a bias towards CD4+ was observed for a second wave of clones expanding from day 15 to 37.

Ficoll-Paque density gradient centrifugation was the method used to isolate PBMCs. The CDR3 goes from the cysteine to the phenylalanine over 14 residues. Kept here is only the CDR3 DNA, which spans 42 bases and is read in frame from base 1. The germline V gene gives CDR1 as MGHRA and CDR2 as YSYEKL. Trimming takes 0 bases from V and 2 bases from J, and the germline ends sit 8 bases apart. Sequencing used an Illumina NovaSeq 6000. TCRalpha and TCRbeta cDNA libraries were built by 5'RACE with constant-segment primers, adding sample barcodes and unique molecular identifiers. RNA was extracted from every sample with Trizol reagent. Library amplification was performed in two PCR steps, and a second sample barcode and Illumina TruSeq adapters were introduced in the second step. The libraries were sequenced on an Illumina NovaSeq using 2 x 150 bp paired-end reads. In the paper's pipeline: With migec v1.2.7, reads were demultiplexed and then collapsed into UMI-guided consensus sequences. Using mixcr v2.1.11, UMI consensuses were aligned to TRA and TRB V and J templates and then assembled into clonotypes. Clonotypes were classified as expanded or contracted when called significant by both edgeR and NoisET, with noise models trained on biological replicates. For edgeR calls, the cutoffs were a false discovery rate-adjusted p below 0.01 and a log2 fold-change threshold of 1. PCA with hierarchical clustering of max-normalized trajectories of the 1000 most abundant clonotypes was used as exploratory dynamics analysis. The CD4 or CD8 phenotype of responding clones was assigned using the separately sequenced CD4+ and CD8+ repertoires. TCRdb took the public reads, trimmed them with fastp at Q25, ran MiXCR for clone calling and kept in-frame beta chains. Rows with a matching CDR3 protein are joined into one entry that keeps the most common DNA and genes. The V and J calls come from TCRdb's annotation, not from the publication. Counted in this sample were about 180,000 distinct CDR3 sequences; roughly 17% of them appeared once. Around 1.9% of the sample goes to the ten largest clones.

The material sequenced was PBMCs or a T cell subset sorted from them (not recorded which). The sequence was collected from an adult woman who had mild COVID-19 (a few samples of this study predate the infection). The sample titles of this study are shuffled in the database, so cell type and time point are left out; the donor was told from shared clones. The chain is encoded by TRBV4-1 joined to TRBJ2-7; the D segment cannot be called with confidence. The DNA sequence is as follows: TGCGCCAGCAGCCAAGAGACACCTCCCTACGAGCAGTACTTC. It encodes CASSQETPPYEQYF.